This T cell receptor (beta chain) was retrieved from a study of blood T cell repertoires in COVID-19. Clones were read by immunoSEQ multiplex PCR, and TCRdb kept only the in-frame ones, dropping some. The table records approximately 140,000 clones, more than 80% of them present only once. V was shortened by 8 bases and J by 3 bases, with 17 bases between the two germline ends. The CDR3 is 14 amino acids. Germline V gives CDR1 SNHLY, CDR2 FYNNEI. The sample taken for sequencing was peripheral blood. This receptor was obtained from a human donor with acute or convalescent COVID-19. The donor label of this sample is uncertain. The rearrangement joins TRBV2 to TRBJ2-7; D may be TRBD2 (7 bases). CDR3 in DNA: TGTGCCAGCCTACGGGGGGCCTCTGTCTACGAGCAGTACGTC. Translating it yields CASLRGASVYEQYV.